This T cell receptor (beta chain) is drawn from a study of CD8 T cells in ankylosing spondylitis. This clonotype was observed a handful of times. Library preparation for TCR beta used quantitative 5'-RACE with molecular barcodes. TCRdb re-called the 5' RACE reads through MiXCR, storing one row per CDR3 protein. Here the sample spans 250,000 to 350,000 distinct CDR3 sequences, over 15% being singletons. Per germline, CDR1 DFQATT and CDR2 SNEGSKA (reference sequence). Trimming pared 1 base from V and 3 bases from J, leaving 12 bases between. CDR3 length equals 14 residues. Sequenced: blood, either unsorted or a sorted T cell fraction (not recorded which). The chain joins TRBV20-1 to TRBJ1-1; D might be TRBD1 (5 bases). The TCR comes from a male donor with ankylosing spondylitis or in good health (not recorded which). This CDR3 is CSARGGQTDTEAFF. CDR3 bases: TGCAGTGCTAGAGGAGGGCAGACAGACACTGAAGCTTTCTTT.